The present T cell receptor (beta chain) was sequenced within a study of CD8 T cells in ankylosing spondylitis. TCRdb independently ran MiXCR on the 5' RACE reads; one entry per CDR3 protein. The sample lists around 770,000 distinct CDR3 sequences; roughly 20% were seen once. Notes on the study in general: Characteristic, it appeared, of ankylosing spondylitis blood was a TCR beta motif of roughly eight highly homologous variants. Significant enrichment of disease-linked clones was reportedly seen in matched ankylosing spondylitis synovial fluid. A CD8+ phenotype characterized the disease-linked clones, which were relatively rare in peripheral blood.

This CDR3 comprises 14 residues. The V gene's germline CDR1 is LGHNA and CDR2 YNFKEQ. With 0 bases removed from V and 8 bases from J, the gap between germline ends came to 10 bases. This clonotype was counted a single time. Its antigen is as yet unknown. The sequenced material came from blood, either unsorted or a sorted T cell fraction (not recorded which). The gene calls are TRBV4-2 and TRBJ1-4; D unclear. The clonotype originates from a male donor with ankylosing spondylitis. CDR3 sequence: CASSQEGSEEKLFF. DNA for the CDR3: TGTGCCAGCAGCCAAGAGGGATCGGAAGAAAAACTGTTTTTT.